Listed here is a single TCR beta chain. Its target is unknown. Though nominally healthy at sampling, donors likely had unrecorded immune exposures. PCR amplification relied on 60 Vbeta primers (plus 13 Jbeta primers). Profiled with immunoSEQ multiplex PCR; TCRdb holds only in-frame clones, not every one. The data contain 150,000 to 200,000 clones, around 81% of them singletons. These data belong to a study of cytomegalovirus exposure and HLA in healthy donors. Study results and limitations: Exclusion applied to some V segments, including TRBV6-2 and TRBV6-3, as they were indistinguishable. Cytomegalovirus status was reportedly diagnosed by the classifier with high specificity and sensitivity.

Looked up from germline, CDR1 is MNHEY and CDR2 is SMNVEV (reference sequence). Unmatched junction bases numbered 14, after V lost 11 bases and J lost 0 bases. The CDR3 has 17 amino acids. The origin of this receptor is a woman in her late teens or twenties in good health and CMV-seropositive. The genes are TRBV27 and TRBJ1-3; 9 positions agree with TRBD1. Sequencing was performed on PBMCs. As DNA, the CDR3 is TGTGCCGGGAAGACAGGGGGGATACCCTTCTCTGGAAACACCATATATTTT. Amino acid sequence: CAGKTGGIPFSGNTIYF.